This entry lists 15 T cell receptor beta chains sequenced from one sample in a study of CD8+CD57+ T cells in acquired aplastic anemia. Genomic DNA templated the TCR beta VDJ and CDR3 profiling. TCRdb redid the calling of the reads with MiXCR, one entry per CDR3 protein. In the table there are around 430,000 distinct CDR3 sequences, under 40% of which are singletons. Patients sequenced had flow cytometry evidence of CD8+CD57+ cell expansion. Input material: sorted CD4+, CD8+, or CD8+CD57+ T cells (not recorded which) from PBMCs. The receptor set was obtained from a human donor with aplastic anemia.

The V gene is TRBV28, the J gene TRBJ1-2, with no clear D. Trimming took off 3 bases at V and 6 bases at J, with 5 bases between the two ends. This CDR3 has 11 amino acids. The germline V gene encodes CDR1 MDHEN and CDR2 SYDVKM. The CDR3 sequence is CASSLGNGYTF. Written as DNA, the CDR3 is TGTGCCAGCAGTTTGGGGAATGGCTACACCTTC.

This clonotype was counted ten times or more. The chain recombines TRBV19 with TRBJ2-1; D may correspond to TRBD1 or TRBD2 (6 bases each). Deletions cut 7 bases from V and 10 bases from J, with 17 bases between. CDR1 and CDR2 from the germline V gene are LNHDA and SQIVND (reference sequence). The CDR3 spans 13 residues. CDR3: CASTQSVGGEQFF. CDR3 nucleotide sequence: TGTGCCAGTACCCAGAGTGTGGGGGGCGAGCAGTTCTTC.

This clonotype was recorded a few times. This chain joins TRBV19 and TRBJ2-5; TRBD1 aligns across 7 bases. Trimming took 9 bases from V and 1 from J; bases not matched to a gene: 11. The CDR3 is 15 residues long. Germline loops: CDR1 LNHDA, CDR2 SQIVND (reference sequence). The CDR3 nucleotides are TGTGCCAGCAGCCCCTTCCGGGACAGCCAAGAGACCCAGTACTTC. Its protein product is CASSPFRDSQETQYF.

The chain links TRBV6-1 to TRBJ1-1, with TRBD1 matching over 8 bases. Unmatched junction bases numbered 10, after V lost 8 bases and J lost 5 bases. Germline CDR1 reads MNHNS; CDR2 reads SASEGT. This CDR3 comprises 14 residues. CDR3 bases: TGTGCCAGCCAACTAACAGGGGGAAGGACTGAAGCTTTCTTT. This translates into CASQLTGGRTEAFF.

The sample holds a few counts of this clonotype. The rearrangement uses TRBV5-1 and TRBJ2-7, with 11 bases that match TRBD2. Germline CDR1 reads SGHRS; CDR2 reads YFSETQ. The junction had 12 bases not matched to a gene; V was cut back by 3 bases and J by 10 bases. This CDR3 has 15 amino acids. This chain's CDR3 is CASSSSSLAGGKQYF. The CDR3 DNA follows: TGCGCCAGCAGCTCCTCCTCCCTAGCGGGGGGAAAACAGTACTTC.

The chain employs TRBV2 and TRBJ1-5; TRBD1 is a possible D gene (5 bases). Trimming left V 2 bases short and J 5 bases short, with 10 bases between. The CDR3 length is 14 residues. The germline CDR1 and CDR2 sequences are SNHLY and FYNNEI. DNA for the CDR3: TGTGCCAGCAGTGAAAATACAGGCGATCAGCCCCAGCATTTT. It codes for CASSENTGDQPQHF.

This clonotype was detected many times. The chain has TRBV4-3 and TRBJ1-2; D unresolved. CDR1 is LGHNA and CDR2 is YSLEER in the germline V gene. This CDR3 is 13 amino acids long. Between the trimmed V and J ends, which lost 0 bases and 7 bases, there was a span of 9 bases. The CDR3 loop is CASSQDRVGGYTF. The CDR3 nucleotides are TGCGCCAGCAGCCAAGATCGTGTAGGTGGCTACACCTTC.

This clonotype turned up a few times. The rearrangement links TRBV3-1 to TRBJ2-7, with no clear D. With 4 bases removed from V and 6 bases from J, the gap between germline ends came to 7 bases. Germline assignment: CDR1 LGHDT and CDR2 YNNKEL (reference sequence). The CDR3 is 11 amino acids. DNA for the CDR3: TGTGCCAGCAGCCGCGGACCCGAGCAGTACTTC. It specifies CASSRGPEQYF.

The table lists this clonotype with a few counts. The chain couples TRBV7-9 to TRBJ1-1, with TRBD1 matching 10 bases. J lost 5 bases, V lost 3 bases, and 6 bases had no gene match. Germline lookup yields CDR1 SEHNR and CDR2 FQNEAQ (reference sequence). The CDR3 is 15 residues long. CDR3 in amino acids: CASSLRQGAATEAFF. The CDR3 nucleotides are TGTGCCAGCAGCTTGAGACAGGGGGCGGCGACTGAAGCTTTCTTT.

V and J are TRBV20-1 and TRBJ2-3; TRBD2 is a possible D gene (6 bases). V shed 3 bases and J shed 6 bases, with 22 bases lying between them. The CDR3 length is 16 residues. Germline values: CDR1 DFQATT, CDR2 SNEGSKA (reference sequence). The CDR3 bases are TGCAGTGCTAGGCCCCTGCTGGAGGGCCGTGAGGATACGCAGTATTTT. Amino acid sequence: CSARPLLEGREDTQYF.

A single count supports this clonotype. A much larger clonotype is one base distant, so this may be a read error. The chain carries TRBV5-1 and TRBJ1-2, with a possible D match to TRBD1 (6 bases). Germline lookup yields CDR1 SGHRS and CDR2 YFSETQ. This CDR3 is built from 14 residues. Written as DNA, the CDR3 is TGCCCCAGCAGCTTGGGACAAAGTAACTATGGCTACACCTTC. Protein: CPSSLGQSNYGYTF.

The gene calls are TRBV27 and TRBJ2-3, with no clear D. The CDR3 has 13 amino acids. Trimming pared 8 bases from V and 4 bases from J, leaving 13 bases between. CDR1 MNHEY and CDR2 SMNVEV come from the germline V gene (reference sequence). The CDR3 DNA sequence: TGTGCCAGCCCCCGTTTCGGTTCAGATACGCAGTATTTT. The encoded protein is CASPRFGSDTQYF.

This clonotype was seen more than once but under ten times. This chain connects TRBV12-3 or TRBV12-4 to TRBJ2-5, with a weak D call TRBD1 (6 bases). The germline V and J ends were trimmed by 6 bases and 0 bases, with 11 bases remaining between them. The CDR3 totals 14 residues. CDR3 residues: CASSRTAYQETQYF. The DNA for the CDR3 is TGTGCCAGCAGCCGGACAGCATACCAAGAGACCCAGTACTTC.

This clonotype appeared many times. V is TRBV24-1 and J is TRBJ1-1, with D tentatively TRBD1 (5 bases). Trimming pared 4 bases from V and 4 bases from J, leaving 9 bases between. CDR1 KGHDR and CDR2 SFDVKD come from the germline V gene. The CDR3 extends over 13 amino acids. CDR3: CATSDVGGTEAFF. The CDR3 nucleotides read TGTGCCACCAGTGACGTGGGGGGCACTGAAGCTTTCTTT.

This clonotype was counted ten times or more. The genes are TRBV9 and TRBJ2-7; D is possibly TRBD1 or TRBD2 (5 bases each). Germline loops: CDR1 SGDLS, CDR2 YYNGEE. This CDR3 region has 14 residues. Trimming took off 4 bases at V and 2 bases at J, with 13 bases between the two ends. The CDR3 nucleotides read TGTGCCAGCAGCCCCCCGGGACCTCCCTACGAGCAGTACTTC. It is translated as CASSPPGPPYEQYF.